Shown below are 20 T cell receptor beta chains from a single sample sequenced in a study of cytomegalovirus exposure and HLA in healthy donors. Use of 60 Vbeta and 13 Jbeta primers characterized the PCR. Sequencing was performed with immunoSEQ multiplex PCR; in TCRdb, only in-frame clones are kept and a portion is missing. The data show about 180,000 clones, 84% seen once. The material sequenced was PBMCs. The receptors come from a girl aged 2-10 years in good health and CMV-seropositive.

This clone has only a few counts. Here the CDR3 reads CASSLEVGRYEQYF. Written as DNA, the CDR3 is TGTGCCAGCAGCTTAGAGGTTGGGCGCTACGAGCAGTACTTC. The chain links TRBV7-2 to TRBJ2-7, with D unclear. CDR1 SGHTA and CDR2 FQGNSA come from the germline V gene. Trimming stripped 1 base from V and 3 bases from J, with 10 bases between. This CDR3 comprises 14 residues. Supplemented by reference TRBV7-2 and TRBJ2-7, the full variable domain reads GAGVSQSPSNKVTEKGKDVELRCDPISGHTALYWYRQSLGQGLEFLIYFQGNSAPDKSGLPSDRFSAERTGGSVSTLTIQRTQQEDSAVYLCASSLEVGRYEQYFGPGTRLTVT.

This clone has just a few counts. J is TRBJ2-2 and V is TRBV4-1; the D gene is possibly TRBD1 (6 bases). CDR3 length: 14 residues. The V end was cut by 3 bases, the J end by 6 bases, with 11 bases between. Germline assignment: CDR1 MGHRA and CDR2 YSYEKL. CDR3 loop: CASSQGTGSGELFF. The DNA for the CDR3 is TGCGCCAGCAGCCAGGGAACAGGGTCCGGGGAGCTGTTTTTT.

The chain employs TRBV19 and TRBJ2-7; 12 positions agree with TRBD2. Germline loops: CDR1 LNHDA, CDR2 SQIVND (reference sequence). The trim removed 5 bases at V and 0 bases at J, leaving 5 bases unmatched. The CDR3 is 16 amino acids. DNA of the CDR3: TGTGCCAGTAGTTTTCGGACTAGCGGGACCTCCTACGAGCAGTACTTC. It is translated as CASSFRTSGTSYEQYF. Looking up the rest from reference TRBV19 and TRBJ2-7 gives the full variable domain: DGGITQSPKYLFRKEGQNVTLSCEQNLNHDAMYWYRQDPGQGLRLIYYSQIVNDFQKGDIAEGYSVSREKKESFPLTVTSAQKNPTAFYLCASSFRTSGTSYEQYFGPGTRLTVT.

This clone appeared a single time. For the CDR3, the DNA is TGTGCCAGCAGCCAGGGCGGACAGGGGAGGTACGAGCAGTACTTC. This translates into CASSQGGQGRYEQYF. The chain is built from TRBV4-2 and TRBJ2-5, with 9 bases identical to TRBD1. The end of the DNA fits TRBJ2-7 better, so the J call may be wrong. Germline V CDR1 and CDR2: LGHNA, YNFKEQ. The CDR3 loop spans 15 amino acids.

V and J are TRBV2 and TRBJ1-1, with unresolved D. The V gene lost 2 bases and the J gene lost 0 bases, with 10 bases spanning the gap. The V gene's germline CDR1 is SNHLY and CDR2 FYNNEI. The CDR3 loop spans 15 amino acids. CDR3 residues: CASSEWEGLNTEAFF. In DNA form, the CDR3 reads TGTGCCAGCAGTGAATGGGAGGGTCTGAACACTGAAGCTTTCTTT.

The chain carries TRBV21-1 and TRBJ1-2; the table's D call TRBD1 went unverified against the DNA. TRBV21-1 is termed a pseudogene. The length of the CDR3 is 15 residues. The CDR3, as DNA: TGTGCCAGCAAGCAACCACAGGGAAGATACTATGGCTACACCTTC. Protein product: CASKQPQGRYYGYTF.

The chain joins TRBV9 to TRBJ2-3; 11 bases are a match to TRBD2. Germline CDR1 is SGDLS and CDR2 is YYNGEE. This CDR3 has 16 amino acids. The trim removed 1 base at V and 2 bases at J, leaving 3 bases unmatched. CDR3 coding DNA: TGTGCCAGCAGCGTACCTAGCGGGGGGTTCACAGATACGCAGTATTTT. Translating gives CASSVPSGGFTDTQYF.

This clone was seen just once. The rearrangement uses TRBV5-1 and TRBJ2-3, with 7 positions matching TRBD2. Trimming cost V 5 bases and J 2 bases; bases outside gene matches: 5. The CDR3 runs to 14 residues. In germline, CDR1 is SGHRS, CDR2 YFSETQ. CDR3 residues: CASRGAGLTDTQYF. CDR3 in DNA: TGCGCCAGCAGGGGAGCGGGGCTCACAGATACGCAGTATTTT.

The rearrangement uses TRBV7-6 and TRBJ2-2; the D gene is possibly TRBD1 (7 bases). This CDR3 has 16 amino acids. CDR1 is SGHVS and CDR2 is FNYEAQ in the germline V gene. V was pared by 0 bases and J by 7 bases, with 15 bases between. The chain's CDR3 is CASSLARGRRDGELFF. The CDR3 DNA follows: TGTGCCAGCAGCTTAGCGAGGGGGCGGAGGGACGGGGAGCTGTTTTTT.

This clone is a singleton in its sample. The rearrangement joins TRBV30 to TRBJ1-2; 10 bases align to TRBD1. V gave up 2 bases and J gave up 7 bases; unmatched junction bases: 7. Germline V gives CDR1 GTSNPN, CDR2 SVGIG (reference sequence). CDR3 length: 14 residues. DNA of the CDR3: TGTGCCTGGAGTCGGGACAGGGGACAGGGTGGCTACACCTTC. It codes for CAWSRDRGQGGYTF.

V and J are TRBV12-5 and TRBJ2-7; 12 positions match TRBD2. This CDR3 is built from 17 residues. The V gene end was trimmed by 3 bases and the J gene end by 5 bases; junction bases not matched to a gene: 11. Germline V gives CDR1 LGHNT, CDR2 FRNRAP. CDR3 in amino acids: CASGFRLAGDSGHEQYF. CDR3 bases: TGTGCTAGTGGTTTCCGACTAGCGGGAGATTCGGGTCACGAGCAGTACTTC.

V gene TRBV28 combines with J gene TRBJ2-7; D might be TRBD2 (6 bases). Trimming left V 5 bases short and J 7 bases short, with 18 bases between. Germline CDR1 is MDHEN and CDR2 is SYDVKM. The CDR3 has 14 amino acids. CDR3 amino acids: CASSITQSAGEQYF. As DNA, the CDR3 is TGTGCCAGCAGTATTACACAGAGCGCGGGGGAGCAGTACTTC.

This chain joins TRBV25-1 and TRBJ2-2; tentative D call: TRBD1 (5 bases). This CDR3 spans 13 amino acids. Germline V gene sequence: CDR1 MGHDK, CDR2 SYGVNS. V lost 6 bases to trimming and J lost 7 bases, with 12 bases between them. The CDR3 nucleotides read TGTGCCAGCAGGGAGCAGGGTTACGGGGAGCTGTTTTTT. Protein: CASREQGYGELFF.

The gene calls are TRBV7-9 and TRBJ2-1, with 7 bases fitting TRBD2. The V gene's germline CDR1 is SEHNR and CDR2 FQNEAQ (reference sequence). Trimming took 1 base from V and 0 from J; bases not matched to a gene: 9. The CDR3 contains 18 residues. CDR3 in DNA: TGTGCCAGCAGCTTAGGAGGATTGGGCGGGAGCTCCTACAATGAGCAGTTCTTC. Amino acid sequence: CASSLGGLGGSSYNEQFF.

The rearrangement links TRBV5-1 to TRBJ2-2; TRBD1 agrees at 7 bases. This CDR3 contains 16 residues. Germline V gene sequence: CDR1 SGHRS, CDR2 YFSETQ. With 4 bases clipped from V and 0 bases from J, the junction kept 6 bases outside the gene matches. This CDR3 reads CASSQGDSSNTGELFF. The CDR3 DNA follows: TGCGCCAGCAGCCAGGGGGACAGCTCGAACACCGGGGAGCTGTTTTTT.

The chain combines TRBV9 with TRBJ2-3, with TRBD1 matching 7 bases. Germline trimming cut 3 bases from V and 0 bases from J; bases unmatched to any gene: 7. The germline CDR1 and CDR2 sequences are SGDLS and YYNGEE. CDR3 size: 16 residues. CDR3 sequence (DNA): TGTGCCAGCAGCGGAATCCGGGACAGTAGCACAGATACGCAGTATTTT. This gives the protein CASSGIRDSSTDTQYF.

This clone was observed a few times. The genes are TRBV5-4 and TRBJ1-6; maybe TRBD1 (5 bases). Trimming stripped 3 bases from V and 7 bases from J, with 14 bases between. The CDR3 consists of 15 residues. Germline V gives CDR1 SGHNT, CDR2 YYREEE (reference sequence). In DNA form, the CDR3 reads TGTGCCAGCAGCTCAGGGAAGGGTCGGAATTCACCCCTCCACTTT. Translation gives CASSSGKGRNSPLHF.

The rearrangement links TRBV13 to TRBJ2-1; 12 bases are a match to TRBD2. This CDR3 has 18 residues. The ends lost 1 base at V and 5 bases at J; junction bases unmatched: 9. Germline V CDR1 and CDR2: PRHDT, FYEKMQ (reference sequence). The CDR3 sequence: CASSLVTRLAGVDNEQFF. CDR3 DNA sequence: TGTGCCAGCAGCTTAGTGACGAGACTAGCGGGAGTGGACAATGAGCAGTTCTTC.

J is TRBJ1-2 and V is TRBV5-5, with 7 bases aligning to TRBD1. Germline lookup yields CDR1 SGHKS and CDR2 YYEKEE (reference sequence). This CDR3 is built from 14 residues. V lost 0 bases to trimming and J lost 8 bases; unmatched junction nucleotides: 7. CDR3 residues: CASSLATGTHGYTF. As DNA, the CDR3 is TGTGCCAGCAGCTTGGCGACAGGGACCCACGGCTACACCTTC. The complete variable domain, with remaining parts taken from reference TRBV5-5 and TRBJ1-2, reads DAGVTQSPTHLIKTRGQQVTLRCSPISGHKSVSWYQQVLGQGPQFIFQYYEKEERGRGNFPDRFSARQFPNYSSELNVNALLLGDSALYLCASSLATGTHGYTFGSGTRLTVV.

The chain is built from TRBV28 and TRBJ2-2; D gene uncertain. The V end was cut by 0 bases, the J end by 4 bases, with 6 bases between. Germline V gives CDR1 MDHEN, CDR2 SYDVKM. There are 14 residues in the CDR3. CDR3 protein: CASSLWASTGELFF. The CDR3 region has the DNA TGTGCCAGCAGTTTATGGGCCTCCACCGGGGAGCTGTTTTTT.